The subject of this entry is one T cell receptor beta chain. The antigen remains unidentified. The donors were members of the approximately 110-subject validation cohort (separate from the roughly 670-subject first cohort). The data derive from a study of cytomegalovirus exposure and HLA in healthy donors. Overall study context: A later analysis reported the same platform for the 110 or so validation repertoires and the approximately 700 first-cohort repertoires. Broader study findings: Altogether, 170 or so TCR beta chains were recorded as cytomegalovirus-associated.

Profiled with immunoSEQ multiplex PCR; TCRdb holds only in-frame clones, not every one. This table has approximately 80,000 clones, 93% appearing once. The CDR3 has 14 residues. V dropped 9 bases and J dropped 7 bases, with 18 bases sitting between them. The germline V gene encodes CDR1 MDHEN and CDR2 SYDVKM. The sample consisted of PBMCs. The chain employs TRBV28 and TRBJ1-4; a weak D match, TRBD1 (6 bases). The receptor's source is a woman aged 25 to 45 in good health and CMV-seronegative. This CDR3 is CASSGQGGGEKLFF. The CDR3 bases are TGTGCCAGTTCAGGGCAGGGAGGGGGTGAAAAACTGTTTTTT. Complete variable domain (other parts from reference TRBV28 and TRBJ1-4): DVKVTQSSRYLVKRTGEKVFLECVQDMDHENMFWYRQDPGLGLRLIYFSYDVKMKEKGDIPEGYSVSREKKERFSLILESASTNQTSMYLCASSGQGGGEKLFFGSGTQLSVL.